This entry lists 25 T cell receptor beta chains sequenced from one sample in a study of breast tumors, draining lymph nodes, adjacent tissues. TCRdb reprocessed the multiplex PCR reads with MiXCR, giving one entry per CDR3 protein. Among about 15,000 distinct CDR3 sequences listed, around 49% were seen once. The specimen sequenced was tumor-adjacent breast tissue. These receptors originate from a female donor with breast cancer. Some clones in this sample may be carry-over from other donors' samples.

CDR3 coding DNA: TGTGCCAGCAGCTACTTCGACACGCCCCACACCGGGGAGCTGTTTTTT. Translating gives CASSYFDTPHTGELFF. V is TRBV5-6 and J is TRBJ2-2, with unresolved D. V was shortened by 3 bases and J by 3 bases, with 15 bases between the two germline ends. This CDR3 comprises 16 residues. Looked up from germline, CDR1 is SGHDT and CDR2 is YYEEEE.

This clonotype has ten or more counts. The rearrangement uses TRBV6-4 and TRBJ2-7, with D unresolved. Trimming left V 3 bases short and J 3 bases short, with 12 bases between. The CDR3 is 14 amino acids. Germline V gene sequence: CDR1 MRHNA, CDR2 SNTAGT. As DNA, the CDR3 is TGTGCCAGCAGTGAAGGCACTAAAAACTACGAGCAGTACTTC. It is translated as CASSEGTKNYEQYF.

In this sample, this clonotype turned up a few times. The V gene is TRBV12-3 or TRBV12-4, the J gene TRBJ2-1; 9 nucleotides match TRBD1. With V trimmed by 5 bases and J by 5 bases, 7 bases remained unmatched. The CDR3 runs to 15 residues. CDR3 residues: CASSPGQGNHNEQFF. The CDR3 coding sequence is TGTGCCAGCAGTCCGGGACAGGGAAACCACAATGAGCAGTTCTTC.

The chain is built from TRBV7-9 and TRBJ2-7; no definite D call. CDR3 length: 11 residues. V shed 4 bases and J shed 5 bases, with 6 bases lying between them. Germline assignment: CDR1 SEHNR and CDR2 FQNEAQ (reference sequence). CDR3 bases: TGTGCCAGCAGCTCGCCCCACGAGCAGTACTTC. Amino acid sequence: CASSSPHEQYF.

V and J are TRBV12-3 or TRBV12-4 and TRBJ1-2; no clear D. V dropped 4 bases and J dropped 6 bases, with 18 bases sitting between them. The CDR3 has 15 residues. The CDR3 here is CASSYTGSPKDGYTF. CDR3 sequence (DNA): TGTGCCAGCAGTTACACCGGGTCCCCGAAGGATGGCTACACCTTC.

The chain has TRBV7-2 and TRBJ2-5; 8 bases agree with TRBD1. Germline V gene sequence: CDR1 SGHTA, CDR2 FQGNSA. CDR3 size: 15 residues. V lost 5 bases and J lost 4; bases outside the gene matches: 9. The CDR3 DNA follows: TGTGCCAGCAGCCGGGGGACAGGCCAACGAGAGACCCAGTACTTC. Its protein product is CASSRGTGQRETQYF.

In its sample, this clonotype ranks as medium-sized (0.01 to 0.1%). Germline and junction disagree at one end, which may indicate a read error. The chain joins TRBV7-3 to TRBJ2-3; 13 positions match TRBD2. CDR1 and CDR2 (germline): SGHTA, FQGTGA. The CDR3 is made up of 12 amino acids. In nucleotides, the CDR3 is TGTGCCAGCACCGGGACTAGCGGGATCATTACTTTT. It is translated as CASTGTSGIITF.

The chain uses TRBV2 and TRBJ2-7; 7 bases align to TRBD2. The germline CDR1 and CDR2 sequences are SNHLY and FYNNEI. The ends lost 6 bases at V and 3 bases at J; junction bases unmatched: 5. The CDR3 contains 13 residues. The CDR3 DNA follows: TGTGCCAGCAGCAGGCAGCGGGACTACGAGCAGTACTTC. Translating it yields CASSRQRDYEQYF. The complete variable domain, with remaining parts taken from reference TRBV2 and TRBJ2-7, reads EPEVTQTPSHQVTQMGQEVILRCVPISNHLYFYWYRQILGQKVEFLVSFYNNEISEKSEIFDDQFSVERPDGSNFTLKIRSTKLEDSAMYFCASSRQRDYEQYFGPGTRLTVT.

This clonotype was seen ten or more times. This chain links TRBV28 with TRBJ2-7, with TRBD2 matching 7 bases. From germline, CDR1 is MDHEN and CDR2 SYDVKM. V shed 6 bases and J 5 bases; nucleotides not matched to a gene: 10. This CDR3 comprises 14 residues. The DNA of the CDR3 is TGTGCCAGCAGCCCTGGCGCGGGAGTGGACGAGCAGTACTTC. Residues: CASSPGAGVDEQYF.

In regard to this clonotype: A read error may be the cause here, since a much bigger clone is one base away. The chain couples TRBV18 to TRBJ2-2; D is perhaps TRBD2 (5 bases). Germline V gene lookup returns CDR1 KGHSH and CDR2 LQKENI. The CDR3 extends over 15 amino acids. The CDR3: CASSPQTDNTGELLF. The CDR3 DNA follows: TGTGCCAGCTCACCTCAAACAGACAACACCGGGGAGCTGCTTTTT.

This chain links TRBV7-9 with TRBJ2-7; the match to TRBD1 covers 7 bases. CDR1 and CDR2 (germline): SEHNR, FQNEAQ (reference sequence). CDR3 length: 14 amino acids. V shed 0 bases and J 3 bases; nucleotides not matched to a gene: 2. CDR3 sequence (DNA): TGTGCCAGCAGCTTAGCAGGGGGCGGCTACGAGCAGTACTTC. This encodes CASSLAGGGYEQYF.

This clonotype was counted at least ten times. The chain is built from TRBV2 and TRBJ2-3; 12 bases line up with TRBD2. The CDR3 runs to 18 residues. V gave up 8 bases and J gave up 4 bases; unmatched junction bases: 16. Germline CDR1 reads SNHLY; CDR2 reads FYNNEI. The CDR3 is CASLLQPGLAGFADTQYF. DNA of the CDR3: TGTGCCAGCCTGCTCCAGCCCGGACTAGCGGGATTTGCAGATACGCAGTATTTT. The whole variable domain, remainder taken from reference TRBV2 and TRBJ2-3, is EPEVTQTPSHQVTQMGQEVILRCVPISNHLYFYWYRQILGQKVEFLVSFYNNEISEKSEIFDDQFSVERPDGSNFTLKIRSTKLEDSAMYFCASLLQPGLAGFADTQYFGPGTRLTVL.

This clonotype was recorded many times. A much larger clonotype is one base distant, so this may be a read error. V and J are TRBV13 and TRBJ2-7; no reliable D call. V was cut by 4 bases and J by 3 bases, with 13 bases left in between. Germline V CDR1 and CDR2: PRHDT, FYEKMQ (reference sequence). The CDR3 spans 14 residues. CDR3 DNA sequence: TGTGCCAGCAGCTCCCGACCGAACAACTACGAGCAGTACTTC. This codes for CASSSRPNNYEQYF.

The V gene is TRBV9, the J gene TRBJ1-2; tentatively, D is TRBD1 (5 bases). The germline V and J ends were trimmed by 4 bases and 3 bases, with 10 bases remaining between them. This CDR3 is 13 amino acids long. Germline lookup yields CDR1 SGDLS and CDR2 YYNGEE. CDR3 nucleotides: TGTGCCAGCAGCACCGGGACGGACTATGGCTACACCTTC. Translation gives CASSTGTDYGYTF.

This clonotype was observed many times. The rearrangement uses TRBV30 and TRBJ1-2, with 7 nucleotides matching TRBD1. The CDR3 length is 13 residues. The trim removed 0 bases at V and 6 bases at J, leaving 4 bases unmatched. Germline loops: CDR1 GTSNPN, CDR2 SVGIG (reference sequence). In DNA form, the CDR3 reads TGTGCCTGGAGTGTAGGGGGCGCTGATGGCTACACCTTC. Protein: CAWSVGGADGYTF.

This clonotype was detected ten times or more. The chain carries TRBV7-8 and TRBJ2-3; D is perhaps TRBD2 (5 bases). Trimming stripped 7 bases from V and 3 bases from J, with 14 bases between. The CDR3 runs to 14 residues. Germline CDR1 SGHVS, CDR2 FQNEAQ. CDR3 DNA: TGTGCCAGCACGGGGTTGAACCCGACAGATACGCAGTATTTT. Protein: CASTGLNPTDTQYF.

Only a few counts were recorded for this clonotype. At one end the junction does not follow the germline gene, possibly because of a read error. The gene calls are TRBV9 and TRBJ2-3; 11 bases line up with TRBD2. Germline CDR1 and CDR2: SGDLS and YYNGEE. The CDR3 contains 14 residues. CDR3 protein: CARGTSGLTDTQSF. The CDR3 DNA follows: TGTGCCAGGGGGACTAGCGGTTTAACAGATACGCAGTCTTTT.

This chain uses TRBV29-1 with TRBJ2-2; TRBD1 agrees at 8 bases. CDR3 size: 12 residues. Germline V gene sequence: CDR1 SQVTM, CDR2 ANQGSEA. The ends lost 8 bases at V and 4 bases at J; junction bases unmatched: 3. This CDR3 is CSFTGGTGELFF. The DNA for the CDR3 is TGCAGCTTTACAGGGGGCACCGGGGAGCTGTTTTTT.

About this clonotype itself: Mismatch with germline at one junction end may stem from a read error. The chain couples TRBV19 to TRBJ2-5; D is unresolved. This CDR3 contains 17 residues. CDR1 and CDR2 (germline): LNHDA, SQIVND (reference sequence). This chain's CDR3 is CASSFGPSATQKETQSF. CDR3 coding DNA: TGCGCCAGTAGTTTCGGCCCCTCCGCGACACAAAAAGAGACCCAGTCCTTC.

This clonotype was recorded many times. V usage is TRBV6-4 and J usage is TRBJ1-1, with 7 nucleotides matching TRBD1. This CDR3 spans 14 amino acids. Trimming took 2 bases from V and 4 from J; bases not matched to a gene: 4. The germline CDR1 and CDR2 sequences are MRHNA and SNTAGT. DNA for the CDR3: TGTGCCAGCAGTGACACCAACAGGGGCACTGAAGCTTTCTTT. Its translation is CASSDTNRGTEAFF.

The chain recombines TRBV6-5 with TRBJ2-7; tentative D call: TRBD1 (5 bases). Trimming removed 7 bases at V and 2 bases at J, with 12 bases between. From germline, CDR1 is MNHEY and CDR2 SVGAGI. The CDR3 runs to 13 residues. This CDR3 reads CASILPGTYEQYF. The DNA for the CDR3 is TGTGCCAGCATCCTCCCAGGGACCTACGAGCAGTACTTC.

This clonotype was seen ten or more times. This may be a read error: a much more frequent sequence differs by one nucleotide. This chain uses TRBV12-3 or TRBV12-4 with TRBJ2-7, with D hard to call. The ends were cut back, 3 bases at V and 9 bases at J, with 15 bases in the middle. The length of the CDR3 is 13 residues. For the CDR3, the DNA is TGTGCCAGCAGTTTCGGGCAGCCCAACGGGCAGTACTTC. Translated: CASSFGQPNGQYF.

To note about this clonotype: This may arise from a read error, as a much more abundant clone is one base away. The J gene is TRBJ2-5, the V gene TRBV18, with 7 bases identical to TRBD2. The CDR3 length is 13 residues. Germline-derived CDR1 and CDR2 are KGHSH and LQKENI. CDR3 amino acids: CASPPQRGETQYF. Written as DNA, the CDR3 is TGTGCCAGCCCACCTCAGCGGGGAGAGACCCAGTACTTC.

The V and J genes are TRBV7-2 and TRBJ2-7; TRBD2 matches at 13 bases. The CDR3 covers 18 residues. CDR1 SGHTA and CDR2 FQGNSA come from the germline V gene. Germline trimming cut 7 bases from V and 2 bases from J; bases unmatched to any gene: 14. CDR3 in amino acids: CASTELAGGPYTTYEQYF. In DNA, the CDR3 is TGTGCCAGCACCGAACTAGCGGGAGGGCCATACACCACCTACGAGCAGTACTTC. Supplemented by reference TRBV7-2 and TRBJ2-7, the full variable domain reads GAGVSQSPSNKVTEKGKDVELRCDPISGHTALYWYRQSLGQGLEFLIYFQGNSAPDKSGLPSDRFSAERTGGSVSTLTIQRTQQEDSAVYLCASTELAGGPYTTYEQYFGPGTRLTVT.

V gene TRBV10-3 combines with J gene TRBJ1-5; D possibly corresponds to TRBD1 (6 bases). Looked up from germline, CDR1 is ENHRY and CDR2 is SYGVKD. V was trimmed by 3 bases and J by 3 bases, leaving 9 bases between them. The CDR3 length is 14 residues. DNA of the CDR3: TGTGCCATCAGTGACGGGGGGCCCAATCAGCCCCAGCATTTT. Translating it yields CAISDGGPNQPQHF.